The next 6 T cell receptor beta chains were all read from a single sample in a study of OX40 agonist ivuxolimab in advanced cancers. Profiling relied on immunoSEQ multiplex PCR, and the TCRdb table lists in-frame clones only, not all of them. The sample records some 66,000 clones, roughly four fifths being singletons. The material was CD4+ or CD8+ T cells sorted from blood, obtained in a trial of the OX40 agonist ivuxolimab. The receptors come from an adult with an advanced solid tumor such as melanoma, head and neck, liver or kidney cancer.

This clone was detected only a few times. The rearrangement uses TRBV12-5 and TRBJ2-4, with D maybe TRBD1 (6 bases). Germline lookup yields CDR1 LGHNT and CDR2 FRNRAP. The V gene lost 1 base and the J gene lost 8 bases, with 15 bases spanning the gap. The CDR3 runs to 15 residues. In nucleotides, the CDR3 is TGTGCTAGTGGTTTGGCCGACAGGAACCTGGACATTCAGTACTTC. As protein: CASGLADRNLDIQYF.

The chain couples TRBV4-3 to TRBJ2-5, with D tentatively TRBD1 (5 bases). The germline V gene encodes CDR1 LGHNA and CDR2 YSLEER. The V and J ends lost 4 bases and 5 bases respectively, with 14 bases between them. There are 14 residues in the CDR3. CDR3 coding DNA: TGCGCCAGCAGCCGAAGGGCAGGGCGGGAGACCCAGTACTTC. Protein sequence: CASSRRAGRETQYF.

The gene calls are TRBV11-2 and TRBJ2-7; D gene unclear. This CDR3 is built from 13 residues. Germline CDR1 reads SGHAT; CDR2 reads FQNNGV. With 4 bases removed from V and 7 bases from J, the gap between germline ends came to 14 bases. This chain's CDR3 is CASSSLVGLEQYF. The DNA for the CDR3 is TGTGCCAGCAGCTCCCTAGTAGGCCTTGAGCAGTACTTC.

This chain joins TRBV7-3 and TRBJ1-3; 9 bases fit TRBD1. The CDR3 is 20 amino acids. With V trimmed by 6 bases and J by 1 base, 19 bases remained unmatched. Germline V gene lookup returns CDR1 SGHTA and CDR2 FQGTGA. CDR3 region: CASRPSRDRVPFGSGNTIYF. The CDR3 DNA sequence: TGTGCCAGCAGACCGAGCCGGGACAGGGTCCCATTTGGGTCTGGAAACACCATATATTTT.

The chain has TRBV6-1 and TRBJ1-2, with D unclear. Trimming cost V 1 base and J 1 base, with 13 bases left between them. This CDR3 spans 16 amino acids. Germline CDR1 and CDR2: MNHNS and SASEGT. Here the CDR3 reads CASSEGSAYLNYGYTF. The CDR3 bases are TGTGCCAGCAGTGAAGGATCGGCGTACCTTAACTATGGCTACACCTTC.

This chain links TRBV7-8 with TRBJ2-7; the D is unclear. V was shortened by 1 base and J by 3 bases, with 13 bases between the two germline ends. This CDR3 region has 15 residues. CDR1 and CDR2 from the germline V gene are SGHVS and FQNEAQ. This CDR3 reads CASSLVPSAHYEQYF. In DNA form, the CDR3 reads TGTGCCAGCAGCTTAGTTCCGTCCGCCCACTACGAGCAGTACTTC. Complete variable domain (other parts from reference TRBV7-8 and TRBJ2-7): GAGVSQSPRYKVAKRGQDVALRCDPISGHVSLFWYQQALGQGPEFLTYFQNEAQLDKSGLPSDRFFAERPEGSVSTLKIQRTQQEDSAVYLCASSLVPSAHYEQYFGPGTRLTVT.